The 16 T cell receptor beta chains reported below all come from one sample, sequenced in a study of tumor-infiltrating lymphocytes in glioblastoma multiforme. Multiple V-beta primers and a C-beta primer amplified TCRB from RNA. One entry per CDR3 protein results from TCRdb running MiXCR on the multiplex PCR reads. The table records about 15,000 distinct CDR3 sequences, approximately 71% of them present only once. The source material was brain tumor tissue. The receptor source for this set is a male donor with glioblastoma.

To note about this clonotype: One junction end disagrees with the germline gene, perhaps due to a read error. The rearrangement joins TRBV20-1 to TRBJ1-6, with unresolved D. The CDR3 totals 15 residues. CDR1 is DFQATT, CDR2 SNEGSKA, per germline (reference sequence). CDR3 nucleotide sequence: TGCAATGCTAGAGATCCCAGCTACTATAATTCACTCCTCCACTTT. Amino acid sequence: CNARDPSYYNSLLHF.

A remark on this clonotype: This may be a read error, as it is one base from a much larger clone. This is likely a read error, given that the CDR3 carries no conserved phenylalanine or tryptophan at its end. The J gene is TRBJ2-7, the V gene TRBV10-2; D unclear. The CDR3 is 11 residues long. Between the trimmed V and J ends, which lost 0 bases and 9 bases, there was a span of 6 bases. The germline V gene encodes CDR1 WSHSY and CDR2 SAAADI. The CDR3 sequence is CASSESGTQYS. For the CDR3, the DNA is TGCGCCAGCAGTGAGTCGGGTACGCAGTACTCC.

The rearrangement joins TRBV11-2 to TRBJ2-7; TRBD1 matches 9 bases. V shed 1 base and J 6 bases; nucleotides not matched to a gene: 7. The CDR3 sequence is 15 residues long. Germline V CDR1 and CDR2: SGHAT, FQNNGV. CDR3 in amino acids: CASSLAGTGRREQYF. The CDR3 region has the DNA TGTGCCAGCAGCTTAGCCGGGACAGGGCGGCGCGAGCAGTACTTC. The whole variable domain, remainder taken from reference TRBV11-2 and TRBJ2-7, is EAGVAQSPRYKIIEKRQSVAFWCNPISGHATLYWYQQILGQGPKLLIQFQNNGVVDDSQLPKDRFSAERLKGVDSTLKIQPAKLEDSAVYLCASSLAGTGRREQYFGPGTRLTVT.

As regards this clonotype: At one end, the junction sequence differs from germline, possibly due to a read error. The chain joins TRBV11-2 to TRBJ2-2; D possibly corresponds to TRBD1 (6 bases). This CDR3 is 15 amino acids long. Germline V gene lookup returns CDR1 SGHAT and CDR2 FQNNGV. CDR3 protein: CASSLVQGHTGELLF. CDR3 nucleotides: TGCGCCAGCAGCTTAGTACAGGGTCACACCGGGGAGCTGTTGTTT.

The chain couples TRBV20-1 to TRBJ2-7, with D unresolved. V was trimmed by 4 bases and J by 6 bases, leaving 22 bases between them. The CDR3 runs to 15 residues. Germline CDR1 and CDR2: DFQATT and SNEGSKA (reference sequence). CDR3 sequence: CSAITFWSMAVEQYF. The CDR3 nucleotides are TGCAGTGCTATCACATTCTGGAGTATGGCCGTCGAGCAGTACTTC.

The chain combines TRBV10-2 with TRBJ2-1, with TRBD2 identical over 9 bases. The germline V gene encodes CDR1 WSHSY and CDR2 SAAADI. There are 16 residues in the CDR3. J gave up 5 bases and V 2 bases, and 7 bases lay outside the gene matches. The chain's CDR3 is CASSEPSGRSNNEQFF. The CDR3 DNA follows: TGCGCCAGCAGTGAGCCGAGCGGGAGGTCCAACAATGAGCAGTTCTTC.

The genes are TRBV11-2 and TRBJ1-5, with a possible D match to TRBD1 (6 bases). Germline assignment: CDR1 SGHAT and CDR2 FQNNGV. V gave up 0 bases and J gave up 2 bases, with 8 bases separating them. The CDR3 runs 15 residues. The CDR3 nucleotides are TGTGCCAGCAGCTTAGACAGGGGCGGCAATCAGCCCCAGCATTTT. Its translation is CASSLDRGGNQPQHF. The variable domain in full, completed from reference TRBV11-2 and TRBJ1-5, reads EAGVAQSPRYKIIEKRQSVAFWCNPISGHATLYWYQQILGQGPKLLIQFQNNGVVDDSQLPKDRFSAERLKGVDSTLKIQPAKLEDSAVYLCASSLDRGGNQPQHFGDGTRLSIL.

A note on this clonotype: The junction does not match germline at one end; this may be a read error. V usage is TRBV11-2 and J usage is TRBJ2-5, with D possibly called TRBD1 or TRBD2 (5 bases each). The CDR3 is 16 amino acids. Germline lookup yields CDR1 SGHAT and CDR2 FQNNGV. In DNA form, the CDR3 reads TGTGCCTGCAGCTTAGCAGGGACGACCTGGAGGGAGACCCAGTACTTC. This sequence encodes CACSLAGTTWRETQYF.

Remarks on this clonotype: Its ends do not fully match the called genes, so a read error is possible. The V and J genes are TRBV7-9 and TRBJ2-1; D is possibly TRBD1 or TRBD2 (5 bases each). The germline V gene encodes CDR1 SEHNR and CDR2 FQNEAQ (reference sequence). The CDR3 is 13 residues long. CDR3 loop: CDSSLRGDNEQFF. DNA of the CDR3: TGTGACAGCAGCTTAAGAGGGGACAATGAGCAGTTCTTC.

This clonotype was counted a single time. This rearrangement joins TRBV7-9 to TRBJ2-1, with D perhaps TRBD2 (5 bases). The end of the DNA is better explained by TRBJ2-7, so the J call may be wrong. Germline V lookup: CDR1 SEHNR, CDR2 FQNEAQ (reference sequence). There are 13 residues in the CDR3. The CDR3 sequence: CASEAALSYEQYF. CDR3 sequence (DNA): TGTGCCAGCGAAGCGGCCCTCTCCTACGAGCAGTACTTC.

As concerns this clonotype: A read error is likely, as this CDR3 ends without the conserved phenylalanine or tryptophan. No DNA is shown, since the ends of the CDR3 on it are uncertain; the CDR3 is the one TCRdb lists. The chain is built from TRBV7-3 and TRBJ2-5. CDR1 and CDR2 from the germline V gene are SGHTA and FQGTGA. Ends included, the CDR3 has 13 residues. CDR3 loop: CASSLMGSETQYL.

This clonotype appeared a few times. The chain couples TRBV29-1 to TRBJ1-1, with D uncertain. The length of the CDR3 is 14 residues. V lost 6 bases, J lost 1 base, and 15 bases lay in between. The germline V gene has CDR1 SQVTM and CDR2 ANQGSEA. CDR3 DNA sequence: TGCAGCGTGGTTGGCTGGCAGGCGAACACTGAAGCTTTCTTT. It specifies CSVVGWQANTEAFF.

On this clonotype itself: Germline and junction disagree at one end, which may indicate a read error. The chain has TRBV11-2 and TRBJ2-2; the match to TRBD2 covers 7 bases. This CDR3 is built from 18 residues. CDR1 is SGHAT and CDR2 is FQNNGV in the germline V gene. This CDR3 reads CASSLVRSSGARTPGSCF. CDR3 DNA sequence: TGTGCCAGCAGCTTAGTTCGTTCCAGCGGGGCTCGAACACCGGGGAGCTGTTTT.

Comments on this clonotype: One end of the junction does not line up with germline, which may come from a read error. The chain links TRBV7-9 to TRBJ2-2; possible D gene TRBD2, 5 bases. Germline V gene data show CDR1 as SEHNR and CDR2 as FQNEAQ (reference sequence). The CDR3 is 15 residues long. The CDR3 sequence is CASSLEEVGTGELLF. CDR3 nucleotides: TGTGCCAGCAGTTTAGAAGAGGTTGGCACCGGGGAGTTGCTTTTT.

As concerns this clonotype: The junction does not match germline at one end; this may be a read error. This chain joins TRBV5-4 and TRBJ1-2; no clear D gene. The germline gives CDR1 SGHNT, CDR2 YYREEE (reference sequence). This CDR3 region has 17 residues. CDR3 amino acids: CACSPHLSGMDNYGYTF. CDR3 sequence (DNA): TGTGCCTGCAGCCCGCACCTCTCCGGGATGGACAACTATGGCTACACCTTC.

This chain's CDR3 is CSVAGDIESPLHF. DNA for the CDR3: TGCAGCGTTGCCGGGGACATAGAATCGCCCCTCCACTTT. J is TRBJ1-6 and V is TRBV29-1; D is possibly TRBD1 (6 bases). Trimming took off 4 bases at V and 13 bases at J, with 17 bases between the two ends. The CDR3 has 13 amino acids. The germline CDR1 and CDR2 sequences are SQVTM and ANQGSEA.